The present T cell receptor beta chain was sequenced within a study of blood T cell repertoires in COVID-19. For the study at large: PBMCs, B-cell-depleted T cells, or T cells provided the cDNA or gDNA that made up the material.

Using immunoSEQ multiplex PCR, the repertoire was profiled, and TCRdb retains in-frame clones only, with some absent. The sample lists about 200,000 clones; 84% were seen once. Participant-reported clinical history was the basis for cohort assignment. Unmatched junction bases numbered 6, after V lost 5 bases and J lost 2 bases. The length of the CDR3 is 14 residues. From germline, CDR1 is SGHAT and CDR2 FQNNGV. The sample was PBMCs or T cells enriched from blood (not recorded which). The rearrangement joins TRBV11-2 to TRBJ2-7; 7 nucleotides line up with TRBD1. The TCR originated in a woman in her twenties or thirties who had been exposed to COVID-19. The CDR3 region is CASSLDRYTYEQYF. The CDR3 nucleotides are TGTGCCAGCAGCCTGGACAGGTACACCTACGAGCAGTACTTC.